The 7 T cell receptor beta chains listed next were all sequenced from one sample in a study of siplizumab effects on memory and regulatory T cells. TCRdb's table, derived via immunoSEQ multiplex PCR, lists solely in-frame clones and lacks some. The sample has over 85,000 clones, 93% seen once. Sequences were obtained from CD8+ T cells sorted from blood. Every receptor here comes from a human donor in good health.

As regards this clone: The sample has other DNA sequences that encode this CDR3 too. The chain employs TRBV30 and TRBJ1-5; D ambiguous. Trimming removed 2 bases at V and 4 bases at J, with 9 bases between. The CDR3 extends over 13 amino acids. Per the germline V gene, CDR1 is GTSNPN and CDR2 is SVGIG (reference sequence). As DNA, the CDR3 is TGTGCCTGGAGTCCCGAAGGGAATCAGCCCCAGCATTTT. It is translated as CAWSPEGNQPQHF. The full variable domain, in which reference TRBV30 and TRBJ1-5 provide the parts outside the CDR3, is SQTIHQWPATLVQPVGSPLSLECTVEGTSNPNLYWYRQAAGRGLQLLFYSVGIGQISSEVPQNLSASRPQDRQFILSSKKLLLSDSGFYLCAWSPEGNQPQHFGDGTRLSIL.

The CDR3 coding sequence is TGTGCCAGCTCACCACCAAGGGGTTTGAACACTGAAGCTTTCTTT. Translated, it gives CASSPPRGLNTEAFF. V and J are TRBV18 and TRBJ1-1; perhaps TRBD1 as D (5 bases). The CDR3 covers 15 residues. The ends were cut back, 0 bases at V and 0 bases at J, with 8 bases in the middle. Germline V lookup: CDR1 KGHSH, CDR2 LQKENI.

Points on this clone: One end of the junction does not line up with germline, which may come from a read error. CDR3 nucleotide sequence: TGTGCCAGCAGTTACTCGATAGCCAACTTC. This gives the protein CASSYSIANF. The rearrangement links TRBV6-5 to TRBJ2-5; D is undetermined. Germline-derived CDR1 and CDR2 are MNHEY and SVGAGI. The CDR3 is 10 residues long.

V and J are TRBV27 and TRBJ1-2, with 8 bases identical to TRBD1. The V gene's germline CDR1 is MNHEY and CDR2 SMNVEV (reference sequence). V lost 6 bases, J lost 8 bases, and 8 bases stayed unmatched. The CDR3 length is 13 residues. CDR3 in DNA: TGTGCCAGCAGCGCAGGGGGCATGGGCGGCTACACCTTC. Protein: CASSAGGMGGYTF.

The J gene is TRBJ2-1, the V gene TRBV30, with TRBD1 matching over 7 bases. Germline CDR1 and CDR2: GTSNPN and SVGIG (reference sequence). This CDR3 spans 15 amino acids. Germline trimming cut 1 base from V and 8 bases from J; bases unmatched to any gene: 11. CDR3 sequence reads: CAWSEQLGQGDEQFF. The CDR3, as DNA: TGTGCCTGGAGTGAACAACTAGGCCAGGGGGATGAGCAGTTCTTC.

This clone was recorded only once. In nucleotides, the CDR3 is TGTGCCAGCGCATTCGGGACAGGGGGCACCGGGGAGCTGTTTTTT. Translation: CASAFGTGGTGELFF. The chain joins TRBV27 to TRBJ2-2, with 11 bases aligning to TRBD1. Germline CDR1 reads MNHEY; CDR2 reads SMNVEV (reference sequence). This CDR3 region has 15 residues. The junction had 6 bases not matched to a gene; V was cut back by 8 bases and J by 4 bases.

V and J are TRBV15 and TRBJ1-1; a possible D gene is TRBD1 (5 bases). The CDR3 spans 14 residues. V was shortened by 3 bases and J by 4 bases, with 12 bases between the two germline ends. Germline CDR1 is LNHNV and CDR2 is YYDKDF (reference sequence). The CDR3 sequence: CATSRGRPSTEAFF. The CDR3 DNA is TGTGCCACCAGCAGGGGACGGCCGAGCACTGAAGCTTTCTTT.